The 31 T cell receptor beta chains listed next were all sequenced from one sample in a study of blood T cell repertoires in COVID-19. Profiled with immunoSEQ multiplex PCR; TCRdb holds only in-frame clones, not every one. The sample consists of about 230,000 clones, around four fifths of them appearing once. Sequencing was performed on peripheral blood. These receptors all come from a man aged 40-50 years with active or convalescent COVID-19.

V usage is TRBV7-3 and J usage is TRBJ2-5; tentatively, D is TRBD1 (5 bases). The germline V gene encodes CDR1 SGHTA and CDR2 FQGTGA. Trimming took 1 base from V and 5 from J, leaving 11 bases between them. The CDR3 has 14 amino acids. DNA for the CDR3: TGTGCCAGCAGCTTAAATGGCCCAGGGGAGACCCAGTACTTC. It is translated as CASSLNGPGETQYF.

J is TRBJ1-2 and V is TRBV19, with 8 bases aligning to TRBD1. Germline lookup yields CDR1 LNHDA and CDR2 SQIVND (reference sequence). The V gene end was trimmed by 7 bases and the J gene end by 6 bases; junction bases not matched to a gene: 10. This CDR3 is 14 amino acids long. The DNA of the CDR3 is TGTGCCAGTACGTCCCAGACAGGGGCTCATGGCTACACCTTC. It codes for CASTSQTGAHGYTF.

The chain recombines TRBV7-9 with TRBJ1-3, with 9 bases fitting TRBD1. There are 15 residues in the CDR3. V trimming: 5 bases; J trimming: 2 bases; junction bases outside the gene matches: 4. Germline-derived CDR1 and CDR2 are SEHNR and FQNEAQ (reference sequence). The CDR3 region is CASSLGTGTGNTIYF. CDR3 sequence (DNA): TGTGCCAGCAGCCTCGGGACAGGGACTGGAAACACCATATATTTT.

The rearrangement uses TRBV19 and TRBJ1-5; tentative D call: TRBD1 (5 bases). Germline CDR1 LNHDA, CDR2 SQIVND (reference sequence). The CDR3 spans 14 residues. The V end lost 7 bases, the J end lost 9 bases, and 19 bases lay between the germline ends. CDR3 amino acids: CASNPVGGRGPQHF. The CDR3 nucleotides are TGTGCCAGTAACCCCGTGGGGGGACGCGGGCCCCAGCATTTT.

V gene TRBV11-1 combines with J gene TRBJ2-3; TRBD1 might be the D (5 bases). This CDR3 contains 12 residues. The ends were cut back, 4 bases at V and 4 bases at J, with 6 bases in the middle. Germline CDR1 reads SGHAT; CDR2 reads FQDESV (reference sequence). CDR3 nucleotides: TGTGCCAGCAGCTCAGGGTCAGATACGCAGTATTTT. Amino acids: CASSSGSDTQYF.

The chain combines TRBV7-9 with TRBJ2-2, with 7 positions matching TRBD1. Losses at the gene ends were 5 bases for V and 0 bases for J; bases not matched to a gene: 12. CDR3 length equals 18 residues. CDR1 is SEHNR, CDR2 FQNEAQ, per germline (reference sequence). The CDR3 loop is CASSRRGQLLTNTGELFF. The CDR3 nucleotides read TGTGCCAGCAGCCGTAGGGGACAGCTACTAACGAACACCGGGGAGCTGTTTTTT.

The genes are TRBV7-2 and TRBJ2-1, with a weak D call TRBD2 (6 bases). The germline gives CDR1 SGHTA, CDR2 FQGNSA. V was shortened by 1 base and J by 0 bases, with 13 bases between the two germline ends. This CDR3 has 17 amino acids. The CDR3: CASSLVVRENSYNEQFF. The CDR3 DNA follows: TGTGCCAGCAGCTTAGTGGTTCGGGAGAACTCCTACAATGAGCAGTTCTTC.

The V and J genes are TRBV5-6 and TRBJ1-2, with a weak D call TRBD1 (5 bases). Germline V lookup: CDR1 SGHDT, CDR2 YYEEEE. Trimming shortened V by 6 bases and J by 3 bases, and 18 bases separated the two germline ends. This CDR3 region has 15 residues. The CDR3 sequence: CASKPREGLHYGYTF. Written as DNA, the CDR3 is TGTGCCAGCAAACCGAGGGAGGGGCTACACTATGGCTACACCTTC.

V gene TRBV11-2 combines with J gene TRBJ1-2; 9 bases align to TRBD1. The CDR3 sequence is 17 residues long. The germline gives CDR1 SGHAT, CDR2 FQNNGV. V shed 0 bases, J shed 5 bases, and the junction held 10 bases outside the gene matches. The CDR3 DNA follows: TGTGCCAGCAGCTTAGAAGGAGGAACAGGGGGCGCTTATGGCTACACCTTC. Its translation is CASSLEGGTGGAYGYTF. Full variable domain (missing parts from reference TRBV11-2 and TRBJ1-2): EAGVAQSPRYKIIEKRQSVAFWCNPISGHATLYWYQQILGQGPKLLIQFQNNGVVDDSQLPKDRFSAERLKGVDSTLKIQPAKLEDSAVYLCASSLEGGTGGAYGYTFGSGTRLTVV.

The chain is built from TRBV29-1 and TRBJ1-2; 11 bases match TRBD1. From germline, CDR1 is SQVTM and CDR2 ANQGSEA. The junction had 5 bases not matched to a gene; V was cut back by 7 bases and J by 7 bases. This CDR3 is 12 amino acids long. CDR3: CSAGQGEVGYTF. DNA for the CDR3: TGCAGCGCGGGACAGGGGGAGGTTGGCTACACCTTC.

The table lists this clone with a few counts. V usage is TRBV5-5 and J usage is TRBJ1-2; 8 bases map to TRBD1. CDR1 is SGHKS, CDR2 YYEKEE, per germline (reference sequence). The CDR3 sequence is 17 residues long. J gave up 2 bases and V 4 bases, and 13 bases lay outside the gene matches. CDR3 nucleotide sequence: TGTGCCAGCAGCCTCCGACCGGGGACAGGCCAGAACTATGGCTACACCTTC. Its translation is CASSLRPGTGQNYGYTF.

This sequence joins TRBV6-5 and TRBJ1-1; D is unresolved. V dropped 5 bases and J dropped 4 bases, with 11 bases sitting between them. The germline gives CDR1 MNHEY, CDR2 SVGAGI. This CDR3 is built from 13 residues. In nucleotides, the CDR3 is TGTGCCAGCAGTCCCCAAGACTTCACTGAAGCTTTCTTT. Translation gives CASSPQDFTEAFF.

This chain connects TRBV18 to TRBJ2-5; D perhaps matches TRBD2 (6 bases). CDR1 and CDR2 (germline): KGHSH, LQKENI. V lost 2 bases, J lost 5 bases, and 27 bases lay in between. This CDR3 is 19 amino acids long. The CDR3 nucleotides read TGTGCCAGCTCACCAATCAACAATAGGGACTTAAGGTTAAGGGAGACCCAGTACTTC. Residues: CASSPINNRDLRLRETQYF. Full variable domain (outside the CDR3, taken from reference TRBV18 and TRBJ2-5): NAGVMQNPRHLVRRRGQEARLRCSPMKGHSHVYWYRQLPEEGLKFMVYLQKENIIDESGMPKERFSAEFPKEGPSILRIQQVVRGDSAAYFCASSPINNRDLRLRETQYFGPGTRLLVL.

The count of this clone is one. The chain links TRBV12-3 or TRBV12-4 to TRBJ2-1, with 8 bases lining up with TRBD1. This CDR3 spans 13 amino acids. V lost 1 base and J lost 11; bases outside the gene matches: 4. CDR3 protein: CASSLEDREQQFF. In DNA form, the CDR3 reads TGTGCCAGCAGTTTAGAGGACAGGGAACAGCAGTTCTTC.

A single count supports this clone. The rearrangement joins TRBV7-6 to TRBJ2-6; D is ambiguous. The CDR3 has 17 amino acids. V lost 3 bases and J 0 bases, leaving 12 bases between the germline ends. CDR1 SGHVS and CDR2 FNYEAQ come from the germline V gene. CDR3 sequence: CASSFRNPRSGANVLTF. DNA of the CDR3: TGTGCCAGCAGCTTTAGAAATCCTCGCTCTGGGGCCAACGTCCTGACTTTC.

V and J are TRBV21-1 and TRBJ2-5; TRBD2 is the table's D call and was not checked against the DNA. TRBV21-1 is a listed pseudogene. This CDR3 spans 11 amino acids. The CDR3 DNA follows: TGTGCCAGCAGCAAACGAGAGACCCAGTACTTC. This gives the protein CASSKRETQYF.

The chain employs TRBV18 and TRBJ1-1; a possible D gene is TRBD1 (5 bases). The CDR3 loop spans 14 amino acids. Germline-derived CDR1 and CDR2 are KGHSH and LQKENI. V was shortened by 2 bases and J by 0 bases, with 7 bases between the two germline ends. In DNA form, the CDR3 reads TGTGCCAGCTCACCAGGGGCTGTGAACACTGAAGCTTTCTTT. It specifies CASSPGAVNTEAFF.

The chain joins TRBV4-1 to TRBJ2-5; D not resolved. CDR3 size: 12 residues. V lost 4 bases and J 3 bases, leaving 6 bases between the germline ends. From germline, CDR1 is MGHRA and CDR2 YSYEKL. The CDR3 region has the DNA TGCGCCAGCAGCCTTGGAGAAGAGACCCAGTACTTC. Translated, it gives CASSLGEETQYF.

The rearrangement uses TRBV5-1 and TRBJ1-6; tentatively, D is TRBD1 (5 bases). CDR3 length: 15 residues. Trimming stripped 3 bases from V and 7 bases from J, with 14 bases between. Looked up from germline, CDR1 is SGHRS and CDR2 is YFSETQ. CDR3 nucleotide sequence: TGCGCCAGCAGCTCGGATGGACATCGGAATTCACCCCTCCACTTT. Translated: CASSSDGHRNSPLHF.

The chain uses TRBV19 and TRBJ2-3; 8 bases match TRBD1. This CDR3 spans 15 amino acids. The germline V gene encodes CDR1 LNHDA and CDR2 SQIVND (reference sequence). Trimming cost V 5 bases and J 3 bases; bases outside gene matches: 7. The CDR3 sequence is CASSPRTGITDTQYF. Written as DNA, the CDR3 is TGTGCCAGTAGTCCACGGACAGGGATTACAGATACGCAGTATTTT.

This chain connects TRBV30 to TRBJ1-4; possible D gene TRBD1, 5 bases. The CDR3 runs 13 residues. CDR1 GTSNPN and CDR2 SVGIG come from the germline V gene (reference sequence). The V end lost 0 bases, the J end lost 3 bases, and 5 bases lay between the germline ends. The CDR3 coding sequence is TGTGCCTGGAGTGTACAGGCTAATGAAAAACTGTTTTTT. Protein product: CAWSVQANEKLFF.

The chain is built from TRBV2 and TRBJ2-2; D is undetermined. Germline V CDR1 and CDR2: SNHLY, FYNNEI. Trimming pared 7 bases from V and 6 bases from J, leaving 12 bases between. The CDR3 loop spans 13 amino acids. CDR3 sequence: CASTDGVAGELFF. DNA for the CDR3: TGTGCCAGCACCGATGGAGTGGCCGGGGAGCTGTTTTTT.

The rearrangement links TRBV9 to TRBJ2-3; D is perhaps TRBD2 (5 bases). The CDR3 has 14 amino acids. V was shortened by 2 bases and J by 2 bases, with 9 bases between the two germline ends. Germline assignment: CDR1 SGDLS and CDR2 YYNGEE. The CDR3: CASSVDGDTDTQYF. CDR3 sequence (DNA): TGTGCCAGCAGCGTGGACGGGGACACAGATACGCAGTATTTT.

V and J are TRBV7-2 and TRBJ1-1, with 7 nucleotides matching TRBD1. Germline lookup yields CDR1 SGHTA and CDR2 FQGNSA. With V trimmed by 3 bases and J by 1 base, 5 bases remained unmatched. This CDR3 is built from 15 residues. CDR3 loop: CASSFRTGQNTEAFF. The CDR3, as DNA: TGTGCCAGCAGCTTTAGGACAGGACAGAACACTGAAGCTTTCTTT.

The chain couples TRBV4-1 to TRBJ1-1; 7 positions agree with TRBD1. The trim removed 4 bases at V and 5 bases at J, leaving 4 bases unmatched. The germline V gene encodes CDR1 MGHRA and CDR2 YSYEKL. This CDR3 spans 13 amino acids. The CDR3 here is CASSPIQGTEAFF. The CDR3 region has the DNA TGCGCCAGCAGCCCAATACAGGGGACTGAAGCTTTCTTT.

This rearrangement joins TRBV14 to TRBJ2-7; TRBD1 matches at 8 bases. Germline V gene sequence: CDR1 SGHDN, CDR2 FVKESK. Trimming took 0 bases from V and 5 from J; bases not matched to a gene: 3. This CDR3 spans 14 amino acids. The CDR3 loop is CASSQDRTGHEQYF. The CDR3 DNA reads as TGTGCCAGCAGCCAAGATAGGACAGGGCACGAGCAGTACTTC.

Only one count was recorded for this clone. The chain couples TRBV10-2 to TRBJ1-5; 11 bases fit TRBD1. In germline, CDR1 is WSHSY, CDR2 SAAADI. The CDR3 covers 17 residues. V trimming: 6 bases; J trimming: 1 base; junction bases outside the gene matches: 8. CDR3 DNA: TGCGCCAGCAGGGAGGACAGGGGGCGGTTCAGCAATCAGCCCCAGCATTTT. It encodes CASREDRGRFSNQPQHF.

This chain links TRBV18 with TRBJ1-4, with 7 bases identical to TRBD1. V shed 4 bases and J 2 bases; nucleotides not matched to a gene: 1. The CDR3 covers 14 residues. Germline-derived CDR1 and CDR2 are KGHSH and LQKENI. The CDR3 here is CASSQGATNEKLFF. The CDR3 DNA reads TGTGCCAGCTCACAGGGGGCTACTAATGAAAAACTGTTTTTT.

This clone was detected a few times. The genes are TRBV19 and TRBJ1-1; unclear D gene. Germline V gene data show CDR1 as LNHDA and CDR2 as SQIVND (reference sequence). This CDR3 is 14 amino acids long. Trimming took off 0 bases at V and 1 base at J, with 6 bases between the two ends. The CDR3 region is CASSIDEGNTEAFF. The CDR3, as DNA: TGTGCCAGTAGTATAGATGAGGGGAACACTGAAGCTTTCTTT.

The gene calls are TRBV5-1 and TRBJ2-2; TRBD1 might be the D (6 bases). This CDR3 region has 18 residues. V lost 4 bases to trimming and J lost 4 bases, with 23 bases between them. The germline V gene has CDR1 SGHRS and CDR2 YFSETQ. CDR3 protein: CASSPMKTGPWGTGELFF. The CDR3 coding sequence is TGCGCCAGCAGCCCTATGAAGACAGGCCCCTGGGGCACCGGGGAGCTGTTTTTT.

This clone was seen once. The rearrangement uses TRBV5-1 and TRBJ2-3, with unresolved D. The V and J ends lost 5 bases and 5 bases respectively, with 12 bases between them. Germline V gene sequence: CDR1 SGHRS, CDR2 YFSETQ. The length of the CDR3 is 13 residues. In nucleotides, the CDR3 is TGCGCCAGCAGGTATGCCGAGCTAGATACGCAGTATTTT. Its translation is CASRYAELDTQYF.